This is a list of T cell receptor beta chains from one sample in a study of blood T cell repertoires in COVID-19. Sequenced by immunoSEQ multiplex PCR; TCRdb stores in-frame clones only, minus some. The sample has roughly 290,000 clones, approximately 90% seen once. The sequenced material came from peripheral blood. These receptors came from a man aged 25-45 years with acute or convalescent COVID-19. Both conserved end residues are part of each CDR3. Fields, in order: J gene, D gene, V gene, clone size, CDR3 DNA, CDR3 protein. The D gene is left open where the match is weak. Not every row has a clone size; where given, it reads once, few, many or a size class.

J: TRBJ1-3
D: NA
V: TRBV6-5
size: NA
DNA: TGTGCCAGCAGTTACGTGAGCTCTGGAAACACCATATATTTT
CDR3: CASSYVSSGNTIYF

J: TRBJ2-7
D: NA
V: TRBV28
size: NA
DNA: TGTGCCAGCAGCTCCCCCTACGAGCAGTACTTC
CDR3: CASSSPYEQYF

J: TRBJ2-5
D: TRBD2
V: TRBV7-2
size: once
DNA: TGTGCCAGCAGCCCCTTAGGCGGGGGGGCCCGAGGGACCCAGTACTTC
CDR3: CASSPLGGGARGTQYF

J: TRBJ2-5
D: NA
V: TRBV3-1/TRBV3-2
size: NA
DNA: TGTGCCAGCAGCCAAGTAGGGGCGGACCAGTACTTC
CDR3: CASSQVGADQYF

J: TRBJ1-6
D: NA
V: TRBV15
size: NA
DNA: TGTGCCACCACTCCGGGGGGGAGTTATAATTCACCCCTCCACTTT
CDR3: CATTPGGSYNSPLHF

J: TRBJ1-4
D: NA
V: TRBV6-5
size: once
DNA: TGTGCCACGGCCAGGGTATCGGAAAAACTGTTTTTT
CDR3: CATARVSEKLFF

J: TRBJ2-5
D: NA
V: TRBV2
size: NA
DNA: TGTGCCAGCAGTGAAATTCGCGGGGGCCGCGAGACCCAGTACTTC
CDR3: CASSEIRGGRETQYF

J: TRBJ1-1
D: NA
V: TRBV18
size: NA
DNA: TGTGCCAGCTCACCCGCTAGGGGGAGAGACACTGAAGCTTTCTTT
CDR3: CASSPARGRDTEAFF

J: TRBJ2-5
D: NA
V: TRBV6-5
size: NA
DNA: TGTGCCAGCAGTCCAGCAGGACTCCTATCGGAGACCCAGTACTTC
CDR3: CASSPAGLLSETQYF

J: TRBJ1-5
D: NA
V: TRBV5-5
size: NA
DNA: TGTGCCAGCAGCTTATCAGGGAATCAGCCCCAGCATTTT
CDR3: CASSLSGNQPQHF

J: TRBJ1-5
D: NA
V: TRBV28
size: NA
DNA: TGTGCCAGCAGTTTATCTTCTCCTTATCAGCCCCAGCATTTT
CDR3: CASSLSSPYQPQHF

J: TRBJ2-1
D: TRBD2
V: TRBV28
size: NA
DNA: TGTGCCAGCAGTTTCGGGGGGTACTCCGGGAATGAGCAGTTCTTC
CDR3: CASSFGGYSGNEQFF

J: TRBJ2-5
D: NA
V: TRBV3-1/TRBV3-2
size: NA
DNA: TGTGCCAGCAGCCAAGGTGCGGTTCGGGGGACCCAGTACTTC
CDR3: CASSQGAVRGTQYF

J: TRBJ2-7
D: NA
V: TRBV4-1
size: NA
DNA: TGCGCCAGCAGCCAAGTTGGGACAACCACCTACGAGCAGTACTTC
CDR3: CASSQVGTTTYEQYF

J: TRBJ2-1
D: NA
V: TRBV10-1
size: NA
DNA: TGCGCCAGCAGTGCCGGTCGGGGTAACAATGAGCAGTTCTTC
CDR3: CASSAGRGNNEQFF

J: TRBJ2-1
D: NA
V: TRBV29-1
size: NA
DNA: TGCAGCGTAGAACTTTACACATTCCGCTCCTACAATGAGCAGTTCTTC
CDR3: CSVELYTFRSYNEQFF

J: TRBJ2-1
D: NA
V: TRBV12-5
size: NA
DNA: TGTGCTAGTGGTGAGGGGGGGAAAAGGGATGAGCAGTTCTTC
CDR3: CASGEGGKRDEQFF

J: TRBJ2-7
D: NA
V: TRBV10-2
size: NA
DNA: TGCGCCAGCAGTGAGGCGGCTTTAAGCTCCTACGAGCAGTACTTC
CDR3: CASSEAALSSYEQYF

J: TRBJ1-2
D: NA
V: TRBV6-5
size: once
DNA: TGTGCCACCGAAAGACAGGTTTATAACTATGGCTACACCTTC
CDR3: CATERQVYNYGYTF

J: TRBJ2-1
D: TRBD2
V: TRBV27
size: NA
DNA: TGTGCCAGCTGTCTAGCGGGGGGGCCTGGGTATGAGCAGTTCTTC
CDR3: CASCLAGGPGYEQFF

J: TRBJ1-2
D: NA
V: TRBV12-3/TRBV12-4
size: NA
DNA: TGTGCCAGCAGTCTAGACGGCGGAAGGGGCTACACCTTC
CDR3: CASSLDGGRGYTF

J: TRBJ1-2
D: TRBD1
V: TRBV6-5
size: NA
DNA: TGTGCCAGCAGTTACTCGGGACAGGCAGGCTATGGCTACACCTTC
CDR3: CASSYSGQAGYGYTF

J: TRBJ2-7
D: TRBD2
V: TRBV28
size: NA
DNA: TGTGCCAGCACCGAGAGCGGGAGGATTTACGAGCAGTACTTC
CDR3: CASTESGRIYEQYF

J: TRBJ1-4
D: TRBD1
V: TRBV30
size: NA
DNA: TGTGCCTGGAGTGTACACGGGACAGACTTTGCAACTAATGAAAAACTGTTTTTT
CDR3: CAWSVHGTDFATNEKLFF

J: TRBJ2-5
D: NA
V: TRBV27
size: once
DNA: TGTGCCAGCAGTTTATCGGGACACCCAGCGAGGGAGACCCAGTACTTC
CDR3: CASSLSGHPARETQYF

J: TRBJ2-7
D: NA
V: TRBV6-5
size: NA
DNA: TGTGCCAGCCAGGGGTCCTACGAGCAGTACTTC
CDR3: CASQGSYEQYF

J: TRBJ1-6
D: NA
V: TRBV28
size: NA
DNA: TGTGCCAGCAGCCAGGGCGGGGCGACTTTCTATAATTCACCCCTCCACTTT
CDR3: CASSQGGATFYNSPLHF

J: TRBJ1-5
D: TRBD1
V: TRBV6-5
size: NA
DNA: TGTGCCAGCAGCCCCTCCGGGACAGGGCTCCAGCCCCAGCATTTT
CDR3: CASSPSGTGLQPQHF

J: TRBJ2-7
D: TRBD1
V: TRBV7-2
size: few
DNA: TGTGCCAGCAGCTCGTCCGGGACAGGGGGAGCCGAGCAGTACTTC
CDR3: CASSSSGTGGAEQYF

J: TRBJ1-6
D: NA
V: TRBV30
size: few
DNA: TGTGCCTGGAGTACGTGGCAGGTGCTTTCACCCCTCCACTTT
CDR3: CAWSTWQVLSPLHF

J: TRBJ1-2
D: NA
V: TRBV12-3/TRBV12-4
size: once
DNA: TGTGCCAGCAGTTATGGCGGATCCTATGGCTACACCTTC
CDR3: CASSYGGSYGYTF

J: TRBJ2-6
D: TRBD1
V: TRBV3-1/TRBV3-2
size: NA
DNA: TGTGCCAGCAGCCAATGGGGACAGGGGGATGGGGCCAACGTCCTGACTTTC
CDR3: CASSQWGQGDGANVLTF

J: TRBJ2-1
D: TRBD2
V: TRBV28
size: NA
DNA: TGTGCCAGCAGTTCCCTAGCGGGAGGGCCAAATGAGCAGTTCTTC
CDR3: CASSSLAGGPNEQFF